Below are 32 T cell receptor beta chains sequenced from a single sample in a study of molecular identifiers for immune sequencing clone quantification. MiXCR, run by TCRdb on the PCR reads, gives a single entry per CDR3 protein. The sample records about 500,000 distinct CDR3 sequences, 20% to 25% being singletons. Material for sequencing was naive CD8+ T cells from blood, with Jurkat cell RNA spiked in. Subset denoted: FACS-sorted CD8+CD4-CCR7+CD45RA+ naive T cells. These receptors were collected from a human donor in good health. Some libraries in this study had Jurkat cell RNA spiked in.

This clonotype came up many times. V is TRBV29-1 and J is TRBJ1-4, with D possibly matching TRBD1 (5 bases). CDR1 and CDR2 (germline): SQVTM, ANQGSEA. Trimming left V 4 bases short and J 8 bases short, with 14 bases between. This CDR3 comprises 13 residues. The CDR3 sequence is CSVGPGTAEKLFF. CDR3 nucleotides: TGCAGCGTTGGCCCCGGGACCGCAGAAAAACTGTTTTTT.

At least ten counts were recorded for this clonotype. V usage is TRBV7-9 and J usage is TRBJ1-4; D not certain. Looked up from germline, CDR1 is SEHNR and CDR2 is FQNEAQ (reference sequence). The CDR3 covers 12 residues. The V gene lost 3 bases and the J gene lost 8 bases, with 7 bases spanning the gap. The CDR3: CASSLGPEKLFF. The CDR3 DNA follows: TGTGCCAGCAGCTTGGGTCCGGAAAAACTGTTTTTT.

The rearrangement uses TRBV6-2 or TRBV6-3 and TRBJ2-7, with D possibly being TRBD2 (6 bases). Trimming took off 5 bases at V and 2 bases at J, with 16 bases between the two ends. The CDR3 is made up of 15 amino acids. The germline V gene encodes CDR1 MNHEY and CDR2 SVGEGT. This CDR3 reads CASSTRDFATYEQYF. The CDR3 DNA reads TGTGCCAGCAGTACCCGGGACTTTGCTACCTACGAGCAGTACTTC.

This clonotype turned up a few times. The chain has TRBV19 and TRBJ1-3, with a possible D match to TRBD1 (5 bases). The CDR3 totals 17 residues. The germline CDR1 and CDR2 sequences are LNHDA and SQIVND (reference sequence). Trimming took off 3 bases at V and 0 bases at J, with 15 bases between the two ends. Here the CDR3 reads CASSIGQGYGSGNTIYF. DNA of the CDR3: TGTGCCAGTAGTATCGGGCAGGGTTATGGCTCTGGAAACACCATATATTTT.

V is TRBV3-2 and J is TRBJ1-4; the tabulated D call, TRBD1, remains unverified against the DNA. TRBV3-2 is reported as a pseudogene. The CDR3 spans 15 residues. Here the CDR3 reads CASSQDPRPDEKLFF. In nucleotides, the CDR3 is TGTGCCAGCAGCCAAGATCCCCGGCCTGATGAAAAACTGTTTTTT.

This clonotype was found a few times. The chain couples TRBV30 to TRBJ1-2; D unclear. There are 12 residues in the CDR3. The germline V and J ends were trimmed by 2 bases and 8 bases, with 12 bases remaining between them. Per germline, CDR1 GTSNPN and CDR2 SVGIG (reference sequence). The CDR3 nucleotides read TGTGCCTGGAGTCGGACGGCACCAGGCTACACCTTC. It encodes CAWSRTAPGYTF.

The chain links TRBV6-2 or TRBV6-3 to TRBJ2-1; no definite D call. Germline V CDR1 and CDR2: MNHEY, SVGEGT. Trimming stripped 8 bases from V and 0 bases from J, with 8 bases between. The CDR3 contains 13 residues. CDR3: CASCESSYNEQFF. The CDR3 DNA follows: TGTGCCAGCTGCGAGAGCTCCTACAATGAGCAGTTCTTC.

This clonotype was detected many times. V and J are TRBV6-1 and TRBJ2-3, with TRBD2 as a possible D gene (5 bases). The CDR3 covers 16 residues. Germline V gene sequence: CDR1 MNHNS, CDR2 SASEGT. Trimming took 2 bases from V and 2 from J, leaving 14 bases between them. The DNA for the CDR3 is TGTGCCAGCAGTGAACGGGATGGGAGTTACACAGATACGCAGTATTTT. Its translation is CASSERDGSYTDTQYF.

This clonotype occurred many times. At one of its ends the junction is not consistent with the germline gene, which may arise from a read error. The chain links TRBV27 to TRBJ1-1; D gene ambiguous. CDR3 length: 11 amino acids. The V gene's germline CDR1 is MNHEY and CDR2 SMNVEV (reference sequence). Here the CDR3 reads CASMLNPEAFF. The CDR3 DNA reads TGTGCCAGCATGCTGAACCCTGAAGCTTTCTTT.

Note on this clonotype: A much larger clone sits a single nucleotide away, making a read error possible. DNA of the CDR3: TGCGCCAGCAGCCCGGCCTGGGGCAATGAGCAGTTCTTC. It is translated as CASSPAWGNEQFF. The rearrangement joins TRBV4-3 to TRBJ2-1; no definite D call. From germline, CDR1 is LGHNA and CDR2 YSLEER. This CDR3 spans 13 amino acids. The V and J ends lost 4 bases and 6 bases respectively, with 10 bases between them.

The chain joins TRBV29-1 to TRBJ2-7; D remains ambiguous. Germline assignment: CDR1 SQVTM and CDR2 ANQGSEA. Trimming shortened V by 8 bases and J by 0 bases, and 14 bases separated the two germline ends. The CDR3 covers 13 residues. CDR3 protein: CSCSDTFSYEQYF. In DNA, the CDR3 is TGCAGCTGCTCCGACACCTTCTCCTACGAGCAGTACTTC.

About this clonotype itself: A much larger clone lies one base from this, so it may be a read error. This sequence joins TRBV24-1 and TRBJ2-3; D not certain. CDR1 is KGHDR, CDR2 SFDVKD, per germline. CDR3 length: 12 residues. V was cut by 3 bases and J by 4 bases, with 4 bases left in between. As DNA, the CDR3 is TGTGCCACCAGTGATGAATCAGATACGCAGTATTTT. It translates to CATSDESDTQYF.

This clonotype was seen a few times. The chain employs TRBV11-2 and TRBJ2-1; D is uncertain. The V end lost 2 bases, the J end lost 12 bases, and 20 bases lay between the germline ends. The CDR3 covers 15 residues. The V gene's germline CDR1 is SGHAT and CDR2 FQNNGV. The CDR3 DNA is TGTGCCAGCAGCTTAACTCGGATCGACCTAGATGGGCAGTTCTTC. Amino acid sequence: CASSLTRIDLDGQFF.

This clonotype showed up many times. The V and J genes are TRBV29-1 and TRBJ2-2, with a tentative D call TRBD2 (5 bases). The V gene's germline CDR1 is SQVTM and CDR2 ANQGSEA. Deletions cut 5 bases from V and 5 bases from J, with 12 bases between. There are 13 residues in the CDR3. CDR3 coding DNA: TGCAGCGTTTTCGGTCGAGGGACCGGGGAGCTGTTTTTT. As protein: CSVFGRGTGELFF.

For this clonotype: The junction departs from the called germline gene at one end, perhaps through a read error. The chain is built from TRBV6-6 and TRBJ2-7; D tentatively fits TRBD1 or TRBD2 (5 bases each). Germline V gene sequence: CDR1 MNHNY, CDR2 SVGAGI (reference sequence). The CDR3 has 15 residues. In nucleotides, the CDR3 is TGTGCCAGCAGTTACTCCAGGGACCACTCCTACGGGCAGTACTTC. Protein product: CASSYSRDHSYGQYF.

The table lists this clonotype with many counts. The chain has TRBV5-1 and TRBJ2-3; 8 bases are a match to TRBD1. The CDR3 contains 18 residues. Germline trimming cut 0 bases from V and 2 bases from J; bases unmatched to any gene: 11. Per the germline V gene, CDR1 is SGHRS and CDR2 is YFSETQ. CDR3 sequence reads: CASSLVVGAGGFTDTQYF. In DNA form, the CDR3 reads TGCGCCAGCAGCTTGGTGGTCGGTGCAGGGGGCTTCACAGATACGCAGTATTTT. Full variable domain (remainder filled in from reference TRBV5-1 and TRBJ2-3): KAGVTQTPRYLIKTRGQQVTLSCSPISGHRSVSWYQQTPGQGLQFLFEYFSETQRNKGNFPGRFSGRQFSNSRSEMNVSTLELGDSALYLCASSLVVGAGGFTDTQYFGPGTRLTVL.

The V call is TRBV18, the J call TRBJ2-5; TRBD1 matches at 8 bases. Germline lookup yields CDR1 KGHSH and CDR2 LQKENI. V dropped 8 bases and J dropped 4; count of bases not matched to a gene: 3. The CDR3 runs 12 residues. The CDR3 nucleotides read TGTGCCAGCCAAGACAGGGGAGAGACCCAGTACTTC. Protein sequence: CASQDRGETQYF.

The CDR3 here is CASSIQPQRLTSGGAPPETQYF. In nucleotides, the CDR3 is TGTGCCAGCAGCATCCAACCCCAAAGACTAACTAGCGGGGGGGCCCCACCAGAGACCCAGTACTTC. The chain joins TRBV9 to TRBJ2-5; 13 positions match TRBD2. Germline V gives CDR1 SGDLS, CDR2 YYNGEE. This CDR3 contains 22 residues. After removal of 4 bases from V and 4 bases from J, the junction contained 25 bases not matched to a gene.

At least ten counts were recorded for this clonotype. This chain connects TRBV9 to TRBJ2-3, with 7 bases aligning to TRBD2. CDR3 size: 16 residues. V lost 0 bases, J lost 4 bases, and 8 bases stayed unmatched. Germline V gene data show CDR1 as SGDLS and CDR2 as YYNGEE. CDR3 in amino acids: CASSVAAGAFADTQYF. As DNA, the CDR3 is TGTGCCAGCAGCGTAGCGGCGGGAGCTTTTGCAGATACGCAGTATTTT.

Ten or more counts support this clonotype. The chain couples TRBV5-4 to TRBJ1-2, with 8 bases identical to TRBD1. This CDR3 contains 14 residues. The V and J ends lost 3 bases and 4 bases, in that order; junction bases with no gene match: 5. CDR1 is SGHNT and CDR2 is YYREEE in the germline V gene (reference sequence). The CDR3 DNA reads TGTGCCAGCAGCTCCGGGACAGGTTCCTATGGCTACACCTTC. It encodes CASSSGTGSYGYTF.

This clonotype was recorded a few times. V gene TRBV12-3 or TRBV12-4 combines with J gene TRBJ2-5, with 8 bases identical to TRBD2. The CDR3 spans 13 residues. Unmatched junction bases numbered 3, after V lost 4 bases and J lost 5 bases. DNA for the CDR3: TGTGCCAGCAGTTCAGCGGGGGCGGAGACCCAGTACTTC. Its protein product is CASSSAGAETQYF.

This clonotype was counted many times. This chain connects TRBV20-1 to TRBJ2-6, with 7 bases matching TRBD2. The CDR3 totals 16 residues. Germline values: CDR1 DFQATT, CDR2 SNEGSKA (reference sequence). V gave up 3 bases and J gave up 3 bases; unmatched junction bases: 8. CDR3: CSASPRGEVGANVLTF. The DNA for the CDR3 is TGCAGTGCTAGCCCCCGGGGGGAGGTTGGGGCCAACGTCCTGACTTTC.

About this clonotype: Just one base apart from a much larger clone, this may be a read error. The CDR3 coding sequence is TGTGCCAGCAGCTCTGGCGGGATAATCACAGATACGCAGTATTTT. Its protein is CASSSGGIITDTQYF. This rearrangement joins TRBV11-2 to TRBJ2-3; the D gene is possibly TRBD2 (6 bases). Germline CDR1 SGHAT, CDR2 FQNNGV. Trimming left V 4 bases short and J 2 bases short, with 13 bases between. The length of the CDR3 is 15 residues.

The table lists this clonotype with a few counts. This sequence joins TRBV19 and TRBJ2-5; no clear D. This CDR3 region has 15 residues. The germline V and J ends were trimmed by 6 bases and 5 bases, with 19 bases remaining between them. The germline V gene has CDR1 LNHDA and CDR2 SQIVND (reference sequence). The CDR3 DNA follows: TGTGCCAGTAGGCTTTCGGACCGCCGGCTGGAGACCCAGTACTTC. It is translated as CASRLSDRRLETQYF.

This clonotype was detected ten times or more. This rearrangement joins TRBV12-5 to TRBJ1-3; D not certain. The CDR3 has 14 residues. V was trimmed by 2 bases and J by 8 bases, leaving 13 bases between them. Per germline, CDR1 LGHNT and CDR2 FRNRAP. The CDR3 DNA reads TGTGCTAGTGGTTTGCCTGTTGGGGAATACACCATATATTTT. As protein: CASGLPVGEYTIYF.

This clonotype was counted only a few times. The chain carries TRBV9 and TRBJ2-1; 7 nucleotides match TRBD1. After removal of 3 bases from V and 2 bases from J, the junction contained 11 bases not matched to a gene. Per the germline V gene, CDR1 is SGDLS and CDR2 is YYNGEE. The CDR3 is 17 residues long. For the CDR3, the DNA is TGTGCCAGCAGCGCCCTATCGGACAGGTTCGCCTACAATGAGCAGTTCTTC. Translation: CASSALSDRFAYNEQFF.

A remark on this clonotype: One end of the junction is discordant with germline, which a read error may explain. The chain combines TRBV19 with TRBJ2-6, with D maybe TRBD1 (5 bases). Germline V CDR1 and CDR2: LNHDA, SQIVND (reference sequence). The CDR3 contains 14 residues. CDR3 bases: TGTGCCAGTAGTATAATTACTGGGGCCAACGTCCTGGCTTTC. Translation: CASSIITGANVLAF. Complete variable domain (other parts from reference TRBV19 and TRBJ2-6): DGGITQSPKYLFRKEGQNVTLSCEQNLNHDAMYWYRQDPGQGLRLIYYSQIVNDFQKGDIAEGYSVSREKKESFPLTVTSAQKNPTAFYLCASSIITGANVLAFGAGSRLTVL.

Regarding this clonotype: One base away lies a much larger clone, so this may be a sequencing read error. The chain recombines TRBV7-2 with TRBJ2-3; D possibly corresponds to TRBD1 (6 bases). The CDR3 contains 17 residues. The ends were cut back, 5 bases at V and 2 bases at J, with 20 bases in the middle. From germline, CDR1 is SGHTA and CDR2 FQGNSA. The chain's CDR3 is CASSLKGGFSYTDTQYF. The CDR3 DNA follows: TGTGCCAGCAGCCTCAAAGGGGGTTTTTCCTACACAGATACGCAGTATTTT.

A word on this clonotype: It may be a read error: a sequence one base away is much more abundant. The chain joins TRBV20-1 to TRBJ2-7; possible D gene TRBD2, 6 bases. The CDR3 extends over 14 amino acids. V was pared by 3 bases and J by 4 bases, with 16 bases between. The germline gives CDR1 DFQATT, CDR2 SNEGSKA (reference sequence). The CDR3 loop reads CSARPREREYEQYF. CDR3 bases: TGCAGTGCTAGGCCCCGGGAGAGGGAGTACGAGCAGTACTTC.

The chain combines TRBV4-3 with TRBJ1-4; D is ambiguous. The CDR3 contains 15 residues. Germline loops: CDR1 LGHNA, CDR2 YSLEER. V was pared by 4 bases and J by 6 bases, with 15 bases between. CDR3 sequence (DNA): TGCGCCAGCAGCCGGGAACCAGGTGATCATGAAAAACTGTTTTTT. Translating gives CASSREPGDHEKLFF.

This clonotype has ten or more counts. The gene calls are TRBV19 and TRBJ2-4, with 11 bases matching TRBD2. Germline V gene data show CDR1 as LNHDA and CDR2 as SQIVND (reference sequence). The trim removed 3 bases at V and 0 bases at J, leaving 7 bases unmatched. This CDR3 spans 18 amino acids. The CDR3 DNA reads TGTGCCAGTAGTATCTTACTAGCGGGGGCCATAGCCAAAAACATTCAGTACTTC. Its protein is CASSILLAGAIAKNIQYF.

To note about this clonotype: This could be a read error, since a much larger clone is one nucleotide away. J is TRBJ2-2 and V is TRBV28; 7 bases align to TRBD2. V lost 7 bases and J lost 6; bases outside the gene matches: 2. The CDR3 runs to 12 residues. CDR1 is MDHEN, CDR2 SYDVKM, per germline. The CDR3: CASKRGPGELFF. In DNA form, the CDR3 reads TGTGCCAGCAAGCGGGGACCCGGGGAGCTGTTTTTT.